The next 28 T cell receptor beta chains were all read from a single sample in a study of blood T cells in healthy people across ages. For the second PCR, which ran for about 7 to 11 cycles, a sample-barcoded 5' primer and a J-beta primer mix were used. TCRdb reprocessed the 5' RACE reads via MiXCR and lists one record per CDR3 protein. Of fewer than 1.5 million distinct CDR3 sequences detected, approximately 40% appear once; the ten largest clones hold roughly 7.7%. The sequenced sample consisted of blood. The receptors stem from a woman aged 18-29 years in good health.

There are a few counts of this clonotype. The chain is built from TRBV20-1 and TRBJ2-1; perhaps D is TRBD1 or TRBD2 (5 bases each). The V end lost 3 bases, the J end lost 8 bases, and 14 bases lay between the germline ends. This CDR3 has 13 amino acids. Germline V CDR1 and CDR2: DFQATT, SNEGSKA (reference sequence). CDR3 in amino acids: CSASWVMGDEQFF. CDR3 in DNA: TGCAGTGCTAGTTGGGTAATGGGGGATGAGCAGTTCTTC.

This clonotype was found a few times. The chain joins TRBV6-5 to TRBJ1-1; D gene uncertain. Germline V gene data show CDR1 as MNHEY and CDR2 as SVGAGI. The CDR3 runs to 15 residues. V gave up 4 bases and J gave up 1 base, with 13 bases separating them. This CDR3 reads CASSSIPIANTEAFF. DNA of the CDR3: TGTGCCAGCAGTTCCATCCCGATAGCGAACACTGAAGCTTTCTTT.

The rearrangement joins TRBV7-9 to TRBJ1-1; 9 positions match TRBD1. Germline V CDR1 and CDR2: SEHNR, FQNEAQ (reference sequence). The CDR3 is 17 residues long. Trimming removed 5 bases from V and 4 bases from J; junction bases left unmatched: 14. The CDR3 region has the DNA TGTGCCAGCAGCCTTGAGGGACAGGGTGAGGTCGGCACTGAAGCTTTCTTT. Amino acids: CASSLEGQGEVGTEAFF.

This clonotype was seen a few times. J is TRBJ2-3 and V is TRBV12-3 or TRBV12-4; TRBD2 matches 9 bases. With 6 bases clipped from V and 5 bases from J, the junction kept 9 bases outside the gene matches. This CDR3 has 15 amino acids. This CDR3 reads CASRKRGVFGDTQYF. DNA of the CDR3: TGTGCCAGCAGAAAGCGGGGGGTTTTTGGAGATACGCAGTATTTT.

This chain's CDR3 is CASSHMGAVLSSYNEQYF. CDR3 DNA sequence: TGTGCCAGCAGCCATATGGGGGCAGTTCTCAGTTCCTACAATGAGCAGTACTTC. V is TRBV14 and J is TRBJ2-1, with D possibly being TRBD1 (6 bases). The last part of the DNA fits TRBJ2-7 better; the J call may be wrong. The CDR3 totals 18 residues. CDR1 and CDR2 from the germline V gene are SGHDN and FVKESK.

The sample holds a few counts of this clonotype. This may be a read error, as it is one base from a much larger clone. V gene TRBV27 combines with J gene TRBJ2-1; TRBD1 is a possible D gene (6 bases). Germline CDR1 MNHEY, CDR2 SMNVEV (reference sequence). The germline V and J ends were trimmed by 7 bases and 4 bases, with 17 bases remaining between them. This CDR3 spans 15 amino acids. The CDR3 loop is CASTESSRGYNEQFF. The CDR3 nucleotides read TGTGCCAGCACCGAATCAAGCAGGGGATACAATGAGCAGTTCTTC.

This sequence joins TRBV29-1 and TRBJ1-5; D unclear. This CDR3 is 12 amino acids long. With 5 bases removed from V and 9 bases from J, the gap between germline ends came to 14 bases. Germline V CDR1 and CDR2: SQVTM, ANQGSEA. CDR3 loop: CSVMEGGRPQHF. In DNA, the CDR3 is TGCAGCGTTATGGAGGGCGGGAGGCCCCAGCATTTT. Supplemented by reference TRBV29-1 and TRBJ1-5, the full variable domain reads SAVISQKPSRDICQRGTSLTIQCQVDSQVTMMFWYRQQPGQSLTLIATANQGSEATYESGFVIDKFPISRPNLTFSTLTVSNMSPEDSSIYLCSVMEGGRPQHFGDGTRLSIL.

The V gene is TRBV9, the J gene TRBJ2-3, with 12 bases matching TRBD2. V lost 3 bases to trimming and J lost 8 bases; unmatched junction nucleotides: 7. CDR3 length: 15 residues. Germline CDR1 SGDLS, CDR2 YYNGEE. The CDR3 bases are TGTGCCAGCAGCGCCACCTCTAGCGGGGGGGTTACGCAGTATTTT. The encoded protein is CASSATSSGGVTQYF.

This clonotype occurred a few times. The V and J genes are TRBV2 and TRBJ1-5; D perhaps matches TRBD1 (5 bases). V lost 4 bases and J 6 bases, leaving 16 bases between the germline ends. Looked up from germline, CDR1 is SNHLY and CDR2 is FYNNEI. The CDR3 spans 15 residues. CDR3 in amino acids: CASSVGQPSGQPQHF. CDR3 DNA sequence: TGTGCCAGCAGTGTTGGACAACCTTCGGGTCAGCCCCAGCATTTT. The full variable domain, its missing parts supplied by reference TRBV2 and TRBJ1-5, is EPEVTQTPSHQVTQMGQEVILRCVPISNHLYFYWYRQILGQKVEFLVSFYNNEISEKSEIFDDQFSVERPDGSNFTLKIRSTKLEDSAMYFCASSVGQPSGQPQHFGDGTRLSIL.

This clonotype was counted only a few times. This sequence joins TRBV7-9 and TRBJ2-4; 10 positions match TRBD2. J gave up 8 bases and V 4 bases, and 14 bases lay outside the gene matches. This CDR3 is 17 amino acids long. Looked up from germline, CDR1 is SEHNR and CDR2 is FQNEAQ (reference sequence). The CDR3 DNA reads TGTGCCAGCAGCTCAGATCGAACGGGACTAGCGACGGACATTCAGTACTTC. Encoded protein: CASSSDRTGLATDIQYF.

This chain connects TRBV7-2 to TRBJ2-6; D possibly corresponds to TRBD2 (6 bases). Between the trimmed V and J ends, which lost 1 base and 3 bases, there was a span of 13 bases. The CDR3 contains 17 residues. Germline CDR1 reads SGHTA; CDR2 reads FQGNSA. The CDR3: CASSLGYSGVGANVLTF. The CDR3 DNA reads TGTGCCAGCAGCTTAGGTTACTCGGGAGTTGGGGCCAACGTCCTGACTTTC.

This chain joins TRBV5-5 and TRBJ2-5, with 9 bases lining up with TRBD2. The CDR3 sequence is 14 residues long. Per germline, CDR1 SGHKS and CDR2 YYEKEE (reference sequence). Trimming cost V 2 bases and J 4 bases; bases outside gene matches: 3. The CDR3 DNA reads as TGTGCCAGCAGCTTAAGAGCGGGGGGAGAGACCCAGTACTTC. As protein: CASSLRAGGETQYF. Full variable domain (missing parts from reference TRBV5-5 and TRBJ2-5): DAGVTQSPTHLIKTRGQQVTLRCSPISGHKSVSWYQQVLGQGPQFIFQYYEKEERGRGNFPDRFSARQFPNYSSELNVNALLLGDSALYLCASSLRAGGETQYFGPGTRLLVL.

This clonotype has more than one count but fewer than ten. This chain uses TRBV20-1 with TRBJ2-2; D assignment may be TRBD1 or TRBD2 (5 bases each). The V gene's germline CDR1 is DFQATT and CDR2 SNEGSKA (reference sequence). Trimming took off 1 base at V and 1 base at J, with 10 bases between the two ends. The length of the CDR3 is 15 residues. The CDR3 coding sequence is TGCAGTGCTAGAGCCCTTGGGGGGAACACCGGGGAGCTGTTTTTT. It yields the protein CSARALGGNTGELFF.

This chain uses TRBV3-1 with TRBJ2-5; 13 bases are a match to TRBD2. The CDR3 spans 17 residues. With 6 bases clipped from V and 2 bases from J, the junction kept 9 bases outside the gene matches. CDR1 is LGHDT, CDR2 YNNKEL, per germline (reference sequence). The CDR3 spells CASRAAGLAGIQETQYF. The CDR3 DNA sequence: TGTGCCAGCAGGGCGGCGGGACTAGCGGGGATACAAGAGACCCAGTACTTC.

The chain employs TRBV20-1 and TRBJ1-2; the match to TRBD1 covers 9 bases. CDR1 and CDR2 from the germline V gene are DFQATT and SNEGSKA (reference sequence). The CDR3 contains 10 residues. As DNA, the CDR3 is TGCACTTACAGGGGGCAGGGCTACACCTTC. Translation gives CTYRGQGYTF.

The table lists this clonotype with a few counts. The rearrangement uses TRBV4-1 and TRBJ2-5; possibly TRBD2 for D (5 bases). This CDR3 is built from 14 residues. CDR1 and CDR2 from the germline V gene are MGHRA and YSYEKL. With 8 bases removed from V and 7 bases from J, the gap between germline ends came to 20 bases. The CDR3 protein is CASQPSGELGTQYF. CDR3 DNA: TGCGCCAGCCAACCGTCCGGGGAGCTAGGGACCCAGTACTTC.

There are a few counts of this clonotype. The rearrangement links TRBV5-1 to TRBJ2-7; D ambiguous. Germline V gene data show CDR1 as SGHRS and CDR2 as YFSETQ. The CDR3 is made up of 14 amino acids. The V and J ends lost 6 bases and 2 bases respectively, with 15 bases between them. CDR3: CASTLGPEAYEQYF. The CDR3 DNA reads as TGCGCCAGCACTCTCGGACCAGAGGCCTACGAGCAGTACTTC.

This clonotype has more than one count but fewer than ten. This chain connects TRBV27 to TRBJ2-3; 8 bases agree with TRBD1. Germline CDR1 and CDR2: MNHEY and SMNVEV (reference sequence). The V segment lost 7 bases and the J segment 4 bases; nucleotides outside the gene matches: 13. This CDR3 is built from 16 residues. CDR3 DNA sequence: TGTGCCAGCACCAATACAAATCGACAGGGGTCAGATACGCAGTATTTT. It encodes CASTNTNRQGSDTQYF.

The chain combines TRBV10-1 with TRBJ2-2, with 7 bases matching TRBD1. Per the germline V gene, CDR1 is WNHNN and CDR2 is SYGVQD (reference sequence). The V gene end was trimmed by 4 bases and the J gene end by 6 bases; junction bases not matched to a gene: 8. The CDR3 has 15 residues. The CDR3 protein is CASSGSGQGAGELFF. Written as DNA, the CDR3 is TGCGCCAGCAGTGGTTCGGGGCAGGGGGCCGGGGAGCTGTTTTTT.

V gene TRBV7-7 combines with J gene TRBJ2-3; TRBD2 agrees at 14 bases. CDR3 length: 17 residues. Per the germline V gene, CDR1 is SSHAT and CDR2 is FNYEAQ (reference sequence). After removal of 1 base from V and 3 bases from J, the junction contained 3 bases not matched to a gene. The CDR3 DNA sequence: TGTGCCAGCAGCTTAGGGACTAGCGGGGGGACAACAGATACGCAGTATTTT. Its protein product is CASSLGTSGGTTDTQYF.

This clonotype was counted between two and nine times. The chain employs TRBV20-1 and TRBJ2-5; 9 bases map to TRBD2. The V segment lost 3 bases and the J segment 1 base; nucleotides outside the gene matches: 6. CDR1 is DFQATT, CDR2 SNEGSKA, per germline (reference sequence). This CDR3 has 15 residues. CDR3 protein: CSASSTSGLQETQYF. The CDR3 DNA sequence: TGCAGTGCTAGTTCGACTAGCGGACTCCAAGAGACCCAGTACTTC.

This clonotype was detected only a few times. V usage is TRBV7-7 and J usage is TRBJ2-2; D is ambiguous. Germline V gene lookup returns CDR1 SSHAT and CDR2 FNYEAQ (reference sequence). Trimming removed 0 bases at V and 0 bases at J, with 8 bases between. This CDR3 is built from 16 residues. The DNA of the CDR3 is TGTGCCAGCAGCTTAGCAGAGGTCCCGAACACCGGGGAGCTGTTTTTT. The encoded protein is CASSLAEVPNTGELFF.

The chain carries TRBV9 and TRBJ2-1, with TRBD2 identical over 10 bases. The junction had 9 bases not matched to a gene; V was cut back by 4 bases and J by 8 bases. The CDR3 is 15 amino acids. Looked up from germline, CDR1 is SGDLS and CDR2 is YYNGEE. CDR3 sequence (DNA): TGTGCCAGCAGCCTACTTAGCGGGGGGCCTCATGAGCAGTTCTTC. The encoded protein is CASSLLSGGPHEQFF.

This clonotype was detected a few times. The J gene is TRBJ1-4, the V gene TRBV10-3; no clear D gene. Germline CDR1 and CDR2: ENHRY and SYGVKD. The V gene lost 3 bases and the J gene lost 3 bases, with 14 bases spanning the gap. CDR3 length equals 16 residues. This CDR3 reads CAISDQEGRSNEKLFF. The CDR3 DNA sequence: TGTGCCATCAGTGACCAAGAAGGGAGGTCTAATGAAAAACTGTTTTTT.

The chain employs TRBV2 and TRBJ1-6, with D unresolved. Looked up from germline, CDR1 is SNHLY and CDR2 is FYNNEI. Trimming took off 1 base at V and 8 bases at J, with 3 bases between the two ends. CDR3 size: 12 residues. The CDR3 reads CASSEEHSPLHF. The CDR3 DNA is TGTGCCAGCAGTGAAGAGCATTCACCCCTCCACTTT.

This rearrangement joins TRBV6-2 or TRBV6-3 to TRBJ2-3, with 15 positions matching TRBD2. The CDR3 is 16 amino acids. Germline V lookup: CDR1 MNHEY, CDR2 SVGEGT. With V trimmed by 7 bases and J by 9 bases, 11 bases remained unmatched. The CDR3 region is CASIGLAGGPGITQYF. The CDR3, as DNA: TGTGCCAGCATTGGACTAGCGGGGGGGCCTGGTATCACGCAGTATTTT.

This clonotype was detected only a few times. The chain recombines TRBV20-1 with TRBJ2-7; perhaps TRBD2 as D (6 bases). Germline CDR1 is DFQATT and CDR2 is SNEGSKA (reference sequence). CDR3 length: 12 amino acids. CDR3 protein: CAGEALGYEQYF. Here the CDR3 DNA reads TGCGCTGGGGAGGCCCTGGGGTACGAGCAGTACTTC.

On this clonotype: The junction does not match germline at one end; this may be a read error. The rearrangement joins TRBV2 to TRBJ2-7, with 11 nucleotides matching TRBD2. CDR3 length: 15 amino acids. Germline V gene lookup returns CDR1 SNHLY and CDR2 FYNNEI. CDR3 sequence (DNA): TGTGCCAGCAGTGAAACGGGACTAGCGGCCTACGAGCAGCACTTC. This codes for CASSETGLAAYEQHF.